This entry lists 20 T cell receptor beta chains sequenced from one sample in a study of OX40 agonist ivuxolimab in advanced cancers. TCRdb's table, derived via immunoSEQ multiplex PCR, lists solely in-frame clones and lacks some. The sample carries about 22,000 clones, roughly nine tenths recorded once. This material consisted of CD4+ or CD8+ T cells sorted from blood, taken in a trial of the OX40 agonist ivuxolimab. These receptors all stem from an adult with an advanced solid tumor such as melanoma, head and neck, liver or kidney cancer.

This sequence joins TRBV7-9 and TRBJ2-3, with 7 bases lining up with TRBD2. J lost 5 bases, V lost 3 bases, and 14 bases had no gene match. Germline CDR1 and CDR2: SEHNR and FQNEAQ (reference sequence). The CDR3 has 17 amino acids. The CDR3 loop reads CASSFTEGREYGDTQYF. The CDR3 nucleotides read TGTGCCAGCAGCTTTACCGAGGGGCGGGAGTATGGAGATACGCAGTATTTT.

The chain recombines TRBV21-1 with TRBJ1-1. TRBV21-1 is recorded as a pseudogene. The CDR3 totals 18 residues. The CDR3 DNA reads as TGTGCCAGCAGCGGAGGCCAGGAGGCCCCTGGTGGGAACAAGGAAGCTTTCTTT. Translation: CASSGGQEAPGGNKEAFF.

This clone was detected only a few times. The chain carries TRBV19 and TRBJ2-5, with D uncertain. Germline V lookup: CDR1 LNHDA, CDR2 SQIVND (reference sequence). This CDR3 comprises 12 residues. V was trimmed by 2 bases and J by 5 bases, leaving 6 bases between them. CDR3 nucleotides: TGTGCCAGTAGTATACCGATGGAGACCCAGTACTTC. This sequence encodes CASSIPMETQYF. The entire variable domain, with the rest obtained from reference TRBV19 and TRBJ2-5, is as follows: DGGITQSPKYLFRKEGQNVTLSCEQNLNHDAMYWYRQDPGQGLRLIYYSQIVNDFQKGDIAEGYSVSREKKESFPLTVTSAQKNPTAFYLCASSIPMETQYFGPGTRLLVL.

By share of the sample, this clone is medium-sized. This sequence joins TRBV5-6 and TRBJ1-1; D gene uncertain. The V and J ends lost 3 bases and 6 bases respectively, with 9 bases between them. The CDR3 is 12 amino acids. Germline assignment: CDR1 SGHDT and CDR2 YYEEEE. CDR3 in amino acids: CASSSLGAEAFF. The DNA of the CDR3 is TGTGCCAGCAGCTCCCTCGGGGCTGAAGCTTTCTTT.

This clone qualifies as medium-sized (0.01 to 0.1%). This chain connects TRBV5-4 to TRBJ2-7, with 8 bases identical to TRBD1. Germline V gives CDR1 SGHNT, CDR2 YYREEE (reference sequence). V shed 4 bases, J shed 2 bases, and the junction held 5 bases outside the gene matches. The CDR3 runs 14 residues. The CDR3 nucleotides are TGTGCCAGCAGCCTAGCAGGGGGCGCCTACGAGCAGTACTTC. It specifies CASSLAGGAYEQYF.

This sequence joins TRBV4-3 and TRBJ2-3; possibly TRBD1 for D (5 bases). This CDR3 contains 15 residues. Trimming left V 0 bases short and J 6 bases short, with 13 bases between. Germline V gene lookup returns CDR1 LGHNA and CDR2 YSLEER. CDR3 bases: TGCGCCAGCAGCCAAGATGGGGCGACCACGGATACGCAGTATTTT. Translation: CASSQDGATTDTQYF.

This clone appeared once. The CDR3 DNA reads as TGTGCCAGCAGTGTTCTAGGGGGGGATGAGCAGTTCTTC. This sequence encodes CASSVLGGDEQFF. This chain joins TRBV27 and TRBJ2-1; D is possibly TRBD2 (7 bases). Germline CDR1 reads MNHEY; CDR2 reads SMNVEV (reference sequence). V dropped 5 bases and J dropped 8 bases, with 13 bases sitting between them. The CDR3 covers 13 residues.

The CDR3 here is CATSSGELFF. The CDR3 region has the DNA TGTGCCACCTCATCCGGGGAGCTGTTTTTT. This sequence joins TRBV25-1 and TRBJ2-2; D ambiguous. V lost 10 bases and J lost 6, with 6 bases in between. Germline values: CDR1 MGHDK, CDR2 SYGVNS. The CDR3 contains 10 residues.

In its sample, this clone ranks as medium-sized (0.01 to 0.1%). CDR3 bases: TGTGCCAGCAGCTTAGATCCAGGGGAGGTGCATCAGCCCCAGCATTTT. Translation: CASSLDPGEVHQPQHF. This chain links TRBV7-8 with TRBJ1-5; a possible D gene is TRBD1 (6 bases). V gave up 1 base and J gave up 5 bases, with 15 bases separating them. In germline, CDR1 is SGHVS, CDR2 FQNEAQ. The CDR3 totals 16 residues.

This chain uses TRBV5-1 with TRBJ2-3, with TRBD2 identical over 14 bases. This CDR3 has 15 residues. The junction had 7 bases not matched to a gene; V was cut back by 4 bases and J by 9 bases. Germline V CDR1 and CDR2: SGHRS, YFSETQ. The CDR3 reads CASSPGLAGGDTQYF. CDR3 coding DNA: TGCGCCAGCAGCCCTGGACTAGCGGGGGGAGACACGCAGTATTTT.

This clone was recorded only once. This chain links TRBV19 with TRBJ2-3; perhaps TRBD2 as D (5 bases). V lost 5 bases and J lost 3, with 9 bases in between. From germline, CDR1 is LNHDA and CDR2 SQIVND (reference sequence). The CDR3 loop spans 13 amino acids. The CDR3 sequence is CASSSRLTDTQYF. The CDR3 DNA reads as TGTGCCAGTAGTTCCCGACTAACAGATACGCAGTATTTT.

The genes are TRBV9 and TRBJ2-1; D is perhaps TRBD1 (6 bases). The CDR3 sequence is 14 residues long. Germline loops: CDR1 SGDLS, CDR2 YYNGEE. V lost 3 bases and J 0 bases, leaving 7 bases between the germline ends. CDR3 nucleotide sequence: TGTGCCAGCAGCGAGGGGGTCTCCTACAATGAGCAGTTCTTC. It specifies CASSEGVSYNEQFF.

CDR3 nucleotide sequence: TGTGCCAGCAGCTTGACTAGCGGGAGTGCCAATGAGCAGTTCTTC. Translating gives CASSLTSGSANEQFF. V gene TRBV7-9 combines with J gene TRBJ2-1; 12 bases line up with TRBD2. The V and J ends lost 3 bases and 6 bases, in that order; junction bases with no gene match: 3. The CDR3 sequence is 15 residues long. The germline gives CDR1 SEHNR, CDR2 FQNEAQ (reference sequence).

CDR3 bases: TGTGCCTGGAGTCCGACAGGGGCCGAGCAGTACTTC. Translated, it gives CAWSPTGAEQYF. The V call is TRBV30, the J call TRBJ2-7, with 8 positions matching TRBD1. This CDR3 is 12 amino acids long. CDR1 and CDR2 from the germline V gene are GTSNPN and SVGIG (reference sequence). V gave up 2 bases and J gave up 6 bases; unmatched junction bases: 3.

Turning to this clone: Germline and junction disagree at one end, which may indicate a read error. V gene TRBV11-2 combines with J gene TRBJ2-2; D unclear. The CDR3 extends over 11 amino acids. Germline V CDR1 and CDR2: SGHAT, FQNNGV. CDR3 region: CASTLTGELFF. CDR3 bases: TGTGCCAGCACCTTAACCGGGGAGCTGTTTTTT.

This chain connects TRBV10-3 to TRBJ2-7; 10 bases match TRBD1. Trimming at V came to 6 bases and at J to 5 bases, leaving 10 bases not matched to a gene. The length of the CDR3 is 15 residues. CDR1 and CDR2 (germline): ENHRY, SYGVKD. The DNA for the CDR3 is TGTGCCATCAGCAGGACAGGGGGGTTGGGCGACGAGCAGTACTTC. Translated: CAISRTGGLGDEQYF.

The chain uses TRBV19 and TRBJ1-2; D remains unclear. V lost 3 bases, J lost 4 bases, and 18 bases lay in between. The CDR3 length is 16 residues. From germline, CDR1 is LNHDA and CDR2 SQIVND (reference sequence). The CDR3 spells CASSIPSESVIYGYTF. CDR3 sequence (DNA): TGTGCCAGTAGTATCCCTTCGGAGAGCGTAATCTATGGCTACACCTTC.

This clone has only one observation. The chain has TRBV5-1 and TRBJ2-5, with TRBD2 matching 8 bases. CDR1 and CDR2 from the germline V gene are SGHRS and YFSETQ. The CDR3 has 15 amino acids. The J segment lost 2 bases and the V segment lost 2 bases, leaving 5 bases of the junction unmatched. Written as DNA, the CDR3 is TGCGCCAGCAGCTTAAGCGGGAGCCCTCAAGAGACCCAGTACTTC. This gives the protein CASSLSGSPQETQYF.

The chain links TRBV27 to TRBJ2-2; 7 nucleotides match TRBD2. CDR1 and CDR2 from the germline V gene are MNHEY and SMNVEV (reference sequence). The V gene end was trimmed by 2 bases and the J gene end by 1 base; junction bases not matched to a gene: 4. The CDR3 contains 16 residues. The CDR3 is CASSLVAGVNTGELFF. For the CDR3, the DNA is TGTGCCAGCAGTTTAGTGGCGGGGGTGAACACCGGGGAGCTGTTTTTT.

This CDR3 reads CASSQGGYEQFF. CDR3 in DNA: TGCGCCAGCAGCCAAGGAGGGTATGAGCAGTTCTTC. The chain uses TRBV4-1 and TRBJ2-1; tentatively, D is TRBD2 (5 bases). This CDR3 has 12 residues. The germline CDR1 and CDR2 sequences are MGHRA and YSYEKL. Trimming cost V 1 base and J 8 bases, with 6 bases left between them.